This T cell receptor (beta chain) was sequenced for a study of blood T cell repertoires in COVID-19. Study-wide context: T cells, B-cell-depleted T cells, or PBMCs provided the cDNA or gDNA that served as material.

The trim removed 7 bases at V and 2 bases at J, leaving 14 bases unmatched. Germline values: CDR1 SEHNR, CDR2 FQNEAQ (reference sequence). The CDR3 length is 19 residues. Original analysis: Estimation of nucleated cell counts relied on the amplification of reference gene primers. Here immunoSEQ multiplex PCR was the method, and the copy in TCRdb shows in-frame clones only, minus some. The V and J calls and the clone size are those of that table, but D and trimming were determined from the DNA. The sample has around 170,000 clones, roughly 84% seen once. V usage is TRBV7-9 and J usage is TRBJ2-3, with TRBD2 matching 14 bases. The receptor was derived from a human donor in a cohort sampled during active COVID-19. Input material: peripheral blood. The CDR3 bases are TGTGCCAGCACCCCGATATCCGGGACTAGCGGGAGCATCACAGATACGCAGTATTTT. This sequence encodes CASTPISGTSGSITDTQYF.